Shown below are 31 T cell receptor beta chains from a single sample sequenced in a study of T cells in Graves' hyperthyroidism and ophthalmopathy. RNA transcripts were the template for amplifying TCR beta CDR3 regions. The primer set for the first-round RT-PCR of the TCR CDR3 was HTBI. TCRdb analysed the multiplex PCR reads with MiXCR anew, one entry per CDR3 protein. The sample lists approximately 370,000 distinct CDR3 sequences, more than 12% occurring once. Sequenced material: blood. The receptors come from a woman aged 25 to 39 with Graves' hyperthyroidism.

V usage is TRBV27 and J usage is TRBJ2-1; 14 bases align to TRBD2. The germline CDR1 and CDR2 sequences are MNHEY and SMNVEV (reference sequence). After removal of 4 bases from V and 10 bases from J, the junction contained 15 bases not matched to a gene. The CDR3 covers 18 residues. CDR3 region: CASSSRTSGGHTCNEQFF. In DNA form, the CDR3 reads TGTGCCAGCAGTTCCCGGACTAGCGGGGGGCATACCTGCAACGAGCAGTTCTTC.

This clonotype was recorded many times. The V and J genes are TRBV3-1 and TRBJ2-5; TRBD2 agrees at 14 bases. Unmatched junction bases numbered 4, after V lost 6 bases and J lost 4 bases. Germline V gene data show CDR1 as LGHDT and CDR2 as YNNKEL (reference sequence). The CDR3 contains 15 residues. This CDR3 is CASSPGLAGGETQYF. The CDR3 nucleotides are TGTGCCAGCAGTCCCGGACTAGCGGGAGGAGAGACCCAGTACTTC.

This CDR3 reads CASNYRGNIQYF. For the CDR3, the DNA is TGTGCCAGTAACTACAGGGGAAACATTCAGTACTTC. The chain combines TRBV2 with TRBJ2-4, with 7 bases lining up with TRBD1. V gave up 9 bases and J gave up 6 bases; unmatched junction bases: 5. Germline V gene lookup returns CDR1 SNHLY and CDR2 FYNNEI. This CDR3 comprises 12 residues.

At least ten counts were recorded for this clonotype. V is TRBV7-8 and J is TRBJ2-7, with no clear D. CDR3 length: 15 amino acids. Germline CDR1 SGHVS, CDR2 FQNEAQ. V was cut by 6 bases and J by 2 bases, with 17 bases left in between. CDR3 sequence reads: CASSYRLSLPYEQYF. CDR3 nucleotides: TGTGCCAGCAGTTATCGACTTTCGTTACCCTACGAGCAGTACTTC.

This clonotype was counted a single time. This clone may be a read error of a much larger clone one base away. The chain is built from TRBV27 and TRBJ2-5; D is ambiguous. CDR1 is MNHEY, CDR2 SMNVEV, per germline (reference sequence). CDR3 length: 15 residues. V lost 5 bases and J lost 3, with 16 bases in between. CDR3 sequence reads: CASSDFPANKETQYF. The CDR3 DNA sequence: TGTGCCAGCAGTGATTTCCCGGCAAATAAAGAGACCCAGTACTTC.

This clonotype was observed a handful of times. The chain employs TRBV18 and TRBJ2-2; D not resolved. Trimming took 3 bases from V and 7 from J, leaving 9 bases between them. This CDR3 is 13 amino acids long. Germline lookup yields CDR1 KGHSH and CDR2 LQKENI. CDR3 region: CASSPVMSGELFF. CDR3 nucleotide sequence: TGTGCCAGCTCACCGGTTATGAGCGGGGAGCTGTTTTTT. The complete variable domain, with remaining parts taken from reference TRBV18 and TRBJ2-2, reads NAGVMQNPRHLVRRRGQEARLRCSPMKGHSHVYWYRQLPEEGLKFMVYLQKENIIDESGMPKERFSAEFPKEGPSILRIQQVVRGDSAAYFCASSPVMSGELFFGEGSRLTVL.

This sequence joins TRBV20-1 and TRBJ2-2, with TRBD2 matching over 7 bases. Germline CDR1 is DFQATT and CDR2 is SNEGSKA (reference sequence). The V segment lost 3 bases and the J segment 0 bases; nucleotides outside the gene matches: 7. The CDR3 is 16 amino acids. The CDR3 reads CSARRASGANTGELFF. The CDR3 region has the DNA TGCAGTGCTAGGAGGGCTAGCGGCGCGAACACCGGGGAGCTGTTTTTT.

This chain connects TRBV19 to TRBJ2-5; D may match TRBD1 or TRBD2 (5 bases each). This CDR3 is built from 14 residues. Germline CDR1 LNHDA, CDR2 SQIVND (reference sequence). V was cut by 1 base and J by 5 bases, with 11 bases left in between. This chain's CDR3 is CASSIGRQRETQYF. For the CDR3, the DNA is TGTGCCAGTAGTATAGGAAGACAGCGGGAGACCCAGTACTTC.

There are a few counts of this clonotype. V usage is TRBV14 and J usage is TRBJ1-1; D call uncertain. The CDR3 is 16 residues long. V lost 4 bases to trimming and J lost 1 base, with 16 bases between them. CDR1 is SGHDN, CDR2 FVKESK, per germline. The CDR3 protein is CASSPLALGRNTEAFF. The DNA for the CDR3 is TGTGCCAGCAGCCCCCTGGCATTAGGACGGAACACTGAAGCTTTCTTT.

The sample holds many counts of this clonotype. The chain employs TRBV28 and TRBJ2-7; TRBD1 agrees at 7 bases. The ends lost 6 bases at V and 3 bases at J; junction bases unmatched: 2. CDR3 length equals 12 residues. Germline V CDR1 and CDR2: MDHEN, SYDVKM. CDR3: CASSYRGYEQYF. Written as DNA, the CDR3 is TGTGCCAGCAGCTACAGGGGCTACGAGCAGTACTTC. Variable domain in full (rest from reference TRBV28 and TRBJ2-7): DVKVTQSSRYLVKRTGEKVFLECVQDMDHENMFWYRQDPGLGLRLIYFSYDVKMKEKGDIPEGYSVSREKKERFSLILESASTNQTSMYLCASSYRGYEQYFGPGTRLTVT.

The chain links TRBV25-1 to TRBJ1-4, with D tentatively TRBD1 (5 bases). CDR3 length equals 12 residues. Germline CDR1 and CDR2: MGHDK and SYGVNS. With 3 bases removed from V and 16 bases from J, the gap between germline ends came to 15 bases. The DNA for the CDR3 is TGTGCCAGCAGTGACCCCCCCGGGACTAGGTTTTTT. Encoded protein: CASSDPPGTRFF.

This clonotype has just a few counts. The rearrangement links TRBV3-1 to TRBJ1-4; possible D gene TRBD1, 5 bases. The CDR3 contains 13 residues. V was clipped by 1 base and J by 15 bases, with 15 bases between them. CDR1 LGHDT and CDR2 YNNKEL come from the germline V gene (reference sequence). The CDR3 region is CASSQGVAGRLFF. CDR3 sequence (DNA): TGTGCCAGCAGCCAAGGGGTCGCGGGACGGTTGTTTTTT.

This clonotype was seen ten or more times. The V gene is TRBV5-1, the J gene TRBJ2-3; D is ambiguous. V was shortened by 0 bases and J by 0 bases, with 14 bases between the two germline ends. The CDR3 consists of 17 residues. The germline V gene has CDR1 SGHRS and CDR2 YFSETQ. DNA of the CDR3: TGCGCCAGCAGCTTGGGAGGCTCACGGAGAAGCACAGATACGCAGTATTTT. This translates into CASSLGGSRRSTDTQYF.

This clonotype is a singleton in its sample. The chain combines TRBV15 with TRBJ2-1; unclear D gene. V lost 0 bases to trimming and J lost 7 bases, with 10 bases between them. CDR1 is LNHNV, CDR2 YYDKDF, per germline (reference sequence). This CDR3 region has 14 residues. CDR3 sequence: CATSRDLRQNEQFF. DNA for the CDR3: TGTGCCACCAGCAGAGATCTGCGCCAGAATGAGCAGTTCTTC.

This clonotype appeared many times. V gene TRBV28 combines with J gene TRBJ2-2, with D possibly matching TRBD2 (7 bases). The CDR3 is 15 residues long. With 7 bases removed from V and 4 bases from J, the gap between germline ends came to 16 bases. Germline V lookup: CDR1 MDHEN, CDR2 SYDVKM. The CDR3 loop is CASILPRGGTGELFF. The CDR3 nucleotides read TGTGCCAGCATCTTACCTAGGGGGGGCACCGGGGAGCTGTTTTTT.

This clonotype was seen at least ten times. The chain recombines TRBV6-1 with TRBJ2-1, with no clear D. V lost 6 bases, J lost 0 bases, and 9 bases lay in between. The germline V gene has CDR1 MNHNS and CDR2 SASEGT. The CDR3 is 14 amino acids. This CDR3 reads CASRLHNSYNEQFF. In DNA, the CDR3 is TGTGCCAGCAGACTACACAACTCCTACAATGAGCAGTTCTTC.

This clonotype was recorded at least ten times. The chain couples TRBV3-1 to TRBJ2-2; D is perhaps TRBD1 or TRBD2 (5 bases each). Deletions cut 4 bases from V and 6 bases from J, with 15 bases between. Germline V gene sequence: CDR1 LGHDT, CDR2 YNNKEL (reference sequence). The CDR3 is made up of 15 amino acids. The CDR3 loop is CASSRGELNSGELFF. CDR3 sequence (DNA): TGTGCCAGCAGCCGAGGGGAGCTTAATTCCGGGGAGCTGTTTTTT.

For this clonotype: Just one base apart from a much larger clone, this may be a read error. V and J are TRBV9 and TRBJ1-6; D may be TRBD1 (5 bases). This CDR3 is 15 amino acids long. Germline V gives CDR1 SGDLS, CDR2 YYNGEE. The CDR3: CAGSPRDVDNSPLHF. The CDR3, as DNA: TGTGCCGGCAGCCCCCGGGACGTAGATAATTCACCCCTCCACTTT.

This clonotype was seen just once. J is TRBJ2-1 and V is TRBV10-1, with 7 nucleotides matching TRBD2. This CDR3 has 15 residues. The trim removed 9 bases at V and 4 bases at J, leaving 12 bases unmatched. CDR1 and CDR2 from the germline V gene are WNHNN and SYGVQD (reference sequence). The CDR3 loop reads CARERGLREYNEQFF. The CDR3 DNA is TGCGCCAGAGAGCGGGGCTTGAGGGAGTACAATGAGCAGTTCTTC.

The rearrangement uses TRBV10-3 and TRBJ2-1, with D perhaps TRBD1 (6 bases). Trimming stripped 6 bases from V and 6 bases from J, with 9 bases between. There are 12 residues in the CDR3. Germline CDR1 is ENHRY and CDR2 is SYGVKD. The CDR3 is CAISRGPNEQFF. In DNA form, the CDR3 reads TGTGCCATCAGCAGGGGCCCCAATGAGCAGTTCTTC.

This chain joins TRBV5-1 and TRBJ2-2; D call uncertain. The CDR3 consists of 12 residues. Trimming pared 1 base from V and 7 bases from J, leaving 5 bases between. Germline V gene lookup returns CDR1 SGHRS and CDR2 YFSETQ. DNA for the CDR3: TGCGCCAGCAGCTTGCTGCTCGGGGAGCTGTTTTTT. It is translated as CASSLLLGELFF.

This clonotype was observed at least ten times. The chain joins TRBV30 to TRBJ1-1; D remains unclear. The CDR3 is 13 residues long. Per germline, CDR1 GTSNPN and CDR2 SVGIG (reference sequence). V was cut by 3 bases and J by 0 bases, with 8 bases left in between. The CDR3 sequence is CAWRRHLNTEAFF. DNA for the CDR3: TGTGCCTGGAGGAGGCATTTGAACACTGAAGCTTTCTTT.

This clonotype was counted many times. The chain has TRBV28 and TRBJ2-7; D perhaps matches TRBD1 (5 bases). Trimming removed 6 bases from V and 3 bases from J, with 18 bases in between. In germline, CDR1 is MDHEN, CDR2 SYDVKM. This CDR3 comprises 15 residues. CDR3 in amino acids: CASSPGYWGNYEQYF. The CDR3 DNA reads TGTGCCAGCAGCCCAGGGTATTGGGGCAACTACGAGCAGTACTTC.

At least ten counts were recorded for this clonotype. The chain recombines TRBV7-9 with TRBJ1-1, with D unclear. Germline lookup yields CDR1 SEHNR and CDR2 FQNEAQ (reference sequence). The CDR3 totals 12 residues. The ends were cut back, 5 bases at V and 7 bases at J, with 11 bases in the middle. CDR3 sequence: CASSLVPREAFF. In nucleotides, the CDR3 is TGTGCCAGCAGCCTAGTTCCCCGTGAAGCTTTCTTT.

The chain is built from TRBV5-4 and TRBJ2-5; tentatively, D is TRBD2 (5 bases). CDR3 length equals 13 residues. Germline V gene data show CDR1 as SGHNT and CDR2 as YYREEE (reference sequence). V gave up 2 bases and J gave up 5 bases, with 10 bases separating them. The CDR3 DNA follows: TGTGCCAGCAGCTTCCCGGGAAGGGAGACCCAGTACTTC. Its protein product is CASSFPGRETQYF.

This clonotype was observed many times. The CDR3 region has the DNA TGCAGCGTTGAAGTGCCAGGGGCCGGGGAGCTGTTTTTT. This sequence encodes CSVEVPGAGELFF. The chain has TRBV29-1 and TRBJ2-2, with D perhaps matching TRBD1 (6 bases). The V and J ends lost 1 base and 6 bases respectively, with 9 bases between them. The CDR3 runs to 13 residues. CDR1 is SQVTM, CDR2 ANQGSEA, per germline.

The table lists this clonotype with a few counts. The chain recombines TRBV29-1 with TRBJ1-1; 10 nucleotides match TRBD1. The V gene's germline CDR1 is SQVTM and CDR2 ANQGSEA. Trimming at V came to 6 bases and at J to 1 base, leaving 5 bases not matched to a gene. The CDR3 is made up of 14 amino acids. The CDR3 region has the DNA TGCAGCGTGGACAGGGGGATTAGGAACACTGAAGCTTTCTTT. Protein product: CSVDRGIRNTEAFF.

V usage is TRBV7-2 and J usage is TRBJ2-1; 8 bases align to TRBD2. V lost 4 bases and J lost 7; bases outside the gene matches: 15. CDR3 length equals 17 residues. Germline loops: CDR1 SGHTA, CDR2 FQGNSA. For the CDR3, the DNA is TGTGCCAGCAGCTCATTAGCGGGACCCGGTCCGGGAAATGAGCAGTTCTTC. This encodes CASSSLAGPGPGNEQFF.

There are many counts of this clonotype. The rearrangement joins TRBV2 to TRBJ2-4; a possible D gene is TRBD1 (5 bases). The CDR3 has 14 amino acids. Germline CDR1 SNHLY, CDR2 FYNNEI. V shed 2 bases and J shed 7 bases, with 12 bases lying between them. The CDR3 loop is CASSEWQGINIQYF. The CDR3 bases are TGTGCCAGCAGTGAATGGCAGGGTATCAACATTCAGTACTTC.

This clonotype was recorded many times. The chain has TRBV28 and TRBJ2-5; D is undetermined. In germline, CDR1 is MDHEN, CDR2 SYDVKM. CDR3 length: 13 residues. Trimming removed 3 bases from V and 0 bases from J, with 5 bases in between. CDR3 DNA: TGTGCCAGCAGTTTTGGCCACCAAGAGACCCAGTACTTC. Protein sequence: CASSFGHQETQYF.

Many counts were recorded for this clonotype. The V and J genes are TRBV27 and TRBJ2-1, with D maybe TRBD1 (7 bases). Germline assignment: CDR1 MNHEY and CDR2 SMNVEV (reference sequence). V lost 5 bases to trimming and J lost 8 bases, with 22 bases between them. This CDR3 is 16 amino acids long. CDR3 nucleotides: TGTGCCAGCAGTGCCCTTGGGGCAGGGGGGTTATATGAGCAGTTCTTC. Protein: CASSALGAGGLYEQFF.